Described below is a single T cell receptor beta chain sequence and its context. This clonotype was counted at least ten times. Its antigen remains unidentified. No much larger clone is present one base from it, and per-base qualities are unavailable. The junction shows trimming of 5 bases on V and 6 bases on J, plus 9 bases between the germline ends. The cysteine opens and the phenylalanine closes a CDR3 of 11 amino acids. CDR3 DNA only is kept here, 33 bases in frame from base 1. From a lookup of the germline V gene (reference sequence), CDR1 and CDR2 are DFQATT and SNEGSKA. Sequenced on an Illumina HiSeq 2500. Quantitative 5'-RACE with molecular barcodes was used to prepare TCR beta libraries. The published analysis was carried out like this. A new computational method based on a probabilistic model of VDJ rearrangement was used to identify disease-linked TCR variants. TCRdb ran its own pipeline on the public reads, namely fastp trimming at Q25 and MiXCR clone calling, and kept in-frame beta chains. Entries that share a CDR3 protein sequence are merged under the most common genes and DNA. The V and J calls reflect TCRdb's pipeline rather than the authors' work. The sample data list 80,000 to 100,000 distinct CDR3 sequences, and about 8.5% of these were observed just once. The top ten clones comprise more than 9.5% of the sample.

This sample is part of a study of CD8 T cells in ankylosing spondylitis (dated by TCRdb to between 2016 and 2019). General notes on the study: To find TCR variants linked to disease, the study profiled T cell receptor beta repertoires in ankylosing spondylitis patients and healthy donors. Samples of peripheral blood were taken, and for ankylosing spondylitis patients, synovial fluid was collected as well. The full study cohort comprised 25 or so ankylosing spondylitis patients and about a hundred healthy donors. The paper as a whole reports these results and caveats: The disease-linked clones were reported as significantly enriched in matched synovial fluid samples from ankylosing spondylitis patients. The disease-linked clones showed a CD8+ phenotype and occurred at relatively low frequencies in peripheral blood. Some of the motif variants had been reported before in the synovial fluid and blood of reactive arthritis patients, a finding that suggests common disease-initiation mechanisms. Blood from ankylosing spondylitis patients appeared to be characterized by a TCR beta motif made up of seven or eight highly homologous amino acid variants.

The sequence was obtained from a male donor with ankylosing spondylitis or in good health (not recorded which). The chain is assembled from TRBV20-1 and TRBJ2-3; a confident D gene designation cannot be given. Sequencing was carried out using blood, either unsorted or a sorted T cell fraction (not recorded which). For the CDR3, the sequence is CSAGGPDTQYF. The DNA sequence is as follows: TGCAGTGCTGGTGGTCCCGATACGCAGTATTTT.